Reported below is one TCR beta chain. The antigen remains unidentified. These data originate in a study of T cells in localized non-small cell lung cancer. Study findings and constraints: Sequencing was limited to one tumor region, leaving the possibility of heterogeneity open.

The table came from immunoSEQ multiplex PCR; TCRdb's copy has only in-frame clones and leaves some out. The sample has under 70,000 clones, approximately 90% seen once. This CDR3 has 15 amino acids. V was pared by 1 base and J by 1 base, with 10 bases between. Per germline, CDR1 LGHNA and CDR2 YSLEER. V and J are TRBV4-3 and TRBJ1-1, with D possibly matching TRBD1 (5 bases). The starting material was peripheral blood, obtained before any cancer treatment. This receptor was taken from a woman aged 40-70 years with stage I lung adenocarcinoma. Written as DNA, the CDR3 is TGCGCCAGCAGCCAAGCCCTGGGGGAGAACACTGAAGCTTTCTTT. Translated: CASSQALGENTEAFF.